This T cell receptor (beta chain) was found in a study of T cells expressing NK-cell markers. Study in general: Investigators obtained TCR beta repertoires from sorted CD3+CD56+NKG2C+, CD3+CD56+NKG2C- and CD3+CD56-NKG2C+ T cells. Study-level points and caveats: These clonotypes also led the CD3+CD56-NKG2C+ fraction in a handful of donors. Six donors had dominant NKG2C+ clonotypes that comprised about 1.0-8% of their CD8+ T cells.

What made the TCR beta cDNA was 5'RACE template switching with UMIs. TCRdb reprocessed the 5' RACE reads, with one entry per CDR3 protein and no DNA. The sample totals 400,000 to 500,000 distinct CDR3 sequences. With regard to this clonotype: What it recognizes is unknown.

The CDR3 consists of 17 residues. CDR1 is LGHNA, CDR2 YSLEER, per germline. J is TRBJ2-1 and V is TRBV4-3; with no DNA, the TCRdb D assignment of TRBD1 cannot be verified. The receptor was derived from a woman aged 18 to 75 in good health. Sequencing used blood T cells: a sorted CD56 or NKG2C T cell subset, CD4+ or CD8+ T cells, or bulk PBMC T cells (not recorded which). The CDR3 loop is CASSQGVTGEIAYEQFF.